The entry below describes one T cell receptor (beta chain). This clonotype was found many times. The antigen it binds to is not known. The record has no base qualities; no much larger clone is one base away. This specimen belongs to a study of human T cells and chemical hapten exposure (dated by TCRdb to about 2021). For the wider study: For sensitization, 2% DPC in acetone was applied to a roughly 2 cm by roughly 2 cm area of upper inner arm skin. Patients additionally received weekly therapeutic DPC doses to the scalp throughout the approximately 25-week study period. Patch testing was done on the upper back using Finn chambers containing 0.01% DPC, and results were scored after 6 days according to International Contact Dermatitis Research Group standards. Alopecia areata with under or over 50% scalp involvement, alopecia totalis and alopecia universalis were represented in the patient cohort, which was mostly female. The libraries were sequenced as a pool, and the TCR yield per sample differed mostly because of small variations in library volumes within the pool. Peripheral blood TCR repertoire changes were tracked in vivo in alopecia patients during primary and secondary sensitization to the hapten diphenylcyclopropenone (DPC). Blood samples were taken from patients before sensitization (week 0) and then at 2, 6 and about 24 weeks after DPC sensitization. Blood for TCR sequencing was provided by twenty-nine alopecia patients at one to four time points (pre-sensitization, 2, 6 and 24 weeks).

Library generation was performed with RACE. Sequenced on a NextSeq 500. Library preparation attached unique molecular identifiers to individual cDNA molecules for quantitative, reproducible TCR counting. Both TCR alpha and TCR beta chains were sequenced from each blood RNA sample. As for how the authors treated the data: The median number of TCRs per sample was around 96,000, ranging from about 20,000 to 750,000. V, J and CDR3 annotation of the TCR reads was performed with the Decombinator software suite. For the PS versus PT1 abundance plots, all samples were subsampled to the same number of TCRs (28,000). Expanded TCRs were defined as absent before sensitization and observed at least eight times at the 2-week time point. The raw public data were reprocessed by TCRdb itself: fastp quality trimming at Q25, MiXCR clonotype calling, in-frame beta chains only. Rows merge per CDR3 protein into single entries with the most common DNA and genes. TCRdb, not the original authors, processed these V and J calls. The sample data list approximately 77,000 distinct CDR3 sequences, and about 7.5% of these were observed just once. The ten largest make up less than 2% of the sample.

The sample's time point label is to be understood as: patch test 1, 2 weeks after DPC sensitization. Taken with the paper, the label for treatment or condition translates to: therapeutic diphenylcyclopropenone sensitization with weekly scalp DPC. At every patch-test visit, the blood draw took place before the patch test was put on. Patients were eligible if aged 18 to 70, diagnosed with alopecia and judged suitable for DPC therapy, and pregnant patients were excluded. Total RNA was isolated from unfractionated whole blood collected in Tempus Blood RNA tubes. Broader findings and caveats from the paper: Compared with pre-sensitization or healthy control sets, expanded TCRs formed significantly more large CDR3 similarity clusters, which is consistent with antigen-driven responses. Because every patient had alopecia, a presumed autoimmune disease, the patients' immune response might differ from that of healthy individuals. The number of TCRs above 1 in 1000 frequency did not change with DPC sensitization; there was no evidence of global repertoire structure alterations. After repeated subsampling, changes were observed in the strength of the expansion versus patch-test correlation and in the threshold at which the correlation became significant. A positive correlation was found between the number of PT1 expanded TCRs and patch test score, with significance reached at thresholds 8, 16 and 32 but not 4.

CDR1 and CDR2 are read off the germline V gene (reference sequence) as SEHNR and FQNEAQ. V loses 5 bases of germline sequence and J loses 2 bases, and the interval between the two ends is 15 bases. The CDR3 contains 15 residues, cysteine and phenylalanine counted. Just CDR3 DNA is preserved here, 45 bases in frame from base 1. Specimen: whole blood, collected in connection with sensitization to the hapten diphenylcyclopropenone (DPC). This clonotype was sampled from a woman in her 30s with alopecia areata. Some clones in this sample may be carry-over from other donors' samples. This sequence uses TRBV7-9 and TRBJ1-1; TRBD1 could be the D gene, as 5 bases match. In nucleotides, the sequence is TGTGCCAGCAGCCAAATCTTCGGACAAAACACTGAAGCTTTCTTT. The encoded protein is CASSQIFGQNTEAFF.